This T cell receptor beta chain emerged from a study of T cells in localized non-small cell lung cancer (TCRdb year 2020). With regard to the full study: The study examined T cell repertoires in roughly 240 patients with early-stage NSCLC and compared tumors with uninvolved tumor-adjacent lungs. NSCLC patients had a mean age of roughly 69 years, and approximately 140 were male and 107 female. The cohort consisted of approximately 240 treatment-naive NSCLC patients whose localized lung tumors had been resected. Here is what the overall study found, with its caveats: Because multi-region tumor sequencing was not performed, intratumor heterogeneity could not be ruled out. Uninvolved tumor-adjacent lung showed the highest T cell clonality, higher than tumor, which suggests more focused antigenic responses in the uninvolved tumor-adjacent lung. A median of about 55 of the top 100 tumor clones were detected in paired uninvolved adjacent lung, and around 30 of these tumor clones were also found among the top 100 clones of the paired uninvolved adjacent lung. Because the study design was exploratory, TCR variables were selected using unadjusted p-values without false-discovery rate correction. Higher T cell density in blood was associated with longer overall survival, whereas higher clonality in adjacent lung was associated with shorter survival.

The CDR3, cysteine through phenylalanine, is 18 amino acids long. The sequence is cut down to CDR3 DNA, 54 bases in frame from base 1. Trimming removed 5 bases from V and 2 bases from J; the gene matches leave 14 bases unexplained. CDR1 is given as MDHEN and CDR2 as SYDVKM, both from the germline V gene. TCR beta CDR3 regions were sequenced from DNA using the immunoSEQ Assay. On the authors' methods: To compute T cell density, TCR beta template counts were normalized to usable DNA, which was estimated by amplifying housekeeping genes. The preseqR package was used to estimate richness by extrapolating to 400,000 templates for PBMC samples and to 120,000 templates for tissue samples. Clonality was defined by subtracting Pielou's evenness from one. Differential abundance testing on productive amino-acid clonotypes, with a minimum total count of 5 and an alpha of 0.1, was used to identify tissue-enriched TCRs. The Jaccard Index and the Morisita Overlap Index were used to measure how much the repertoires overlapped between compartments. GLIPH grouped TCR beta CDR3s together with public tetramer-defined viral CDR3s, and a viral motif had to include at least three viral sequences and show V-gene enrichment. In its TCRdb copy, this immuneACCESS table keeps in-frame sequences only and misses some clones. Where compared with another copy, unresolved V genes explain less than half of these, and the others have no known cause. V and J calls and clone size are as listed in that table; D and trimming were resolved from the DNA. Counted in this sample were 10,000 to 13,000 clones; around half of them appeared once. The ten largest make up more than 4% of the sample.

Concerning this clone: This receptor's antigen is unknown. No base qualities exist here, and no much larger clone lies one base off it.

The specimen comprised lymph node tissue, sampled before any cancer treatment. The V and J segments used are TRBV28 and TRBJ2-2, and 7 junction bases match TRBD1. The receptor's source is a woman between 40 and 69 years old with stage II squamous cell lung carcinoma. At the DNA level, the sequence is TGTGCCAGCAGTCCGGTCCCCGGGACAGCAATAAACACCGGGGAGCTGTTTTTT. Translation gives CASSPVPGTAINTGELFF.